Described below is a single TCR beta chain sequence and its context. The target of this receptor is not known. Base qualities are not at hand, and no much larger clone is one base apart. These data are taken from a study of memory CD4+ T cells and cytomegalovirus serostatus (dated by TCRdb to between 2018 and 2020). For the wider study: The cohort comprised 33 healthy Belgian adults, 9 CMV seropositive and some 25 CMV seronegative. The study sequenced CD4+ memory TCRbeta repertoires of a Belgian cohort with known cytomegalovirus serostatus to replicate a published TCR-based CMV serostatus classifier.

A FACSAria II was used to sort memory CD4+ T cells, defined as single viable CD3+CD4+CD8-CD45RO+ cells. CMV serostatus was assessed using a Roche Elecsys assay, by which serum IgG against CMV pp150, pp28, p38 and p52 was detected. After thawing, total CD4+ T cells were enriched by positive selection with CD4 magnetic microbeads. The samples came from a different study that was designed specifically to examine the CD4+ T cell memory repertoire. Peripheral blood mononuclear cells were isolated and cryopreserved following standard operating procedures; serum was stored at -80 °C. The staining used CD3-PerCP (BW264/56), CD4-APC (RPA-T4), CD45RO-PE (UCHT1) and CD8-Pacific Orange (3B5) antibodies, and Sytox blue was used to exclude non-viable cells. After removal of 8 bases from V and 6 bases from J, the junction retains 6 bases not matched to a gene. The CDR3 contains 13 residues, cysteine and phenylalanine counted. Here the CDR3 DNA is all that survives: 39 bases in frame from base 1. The germline V gene yields MNHNS for CDR1 and SASEGT for CDR2.

Genomic DNA was extracted from sorted cells with the Quick-DNA Microprep Kit. Amplification of TCRbeta DNA was done with the immunoSEQ hsTCRbeta kit, following the protocol from the manufacturer. TCRbeta libraries were sequenced on an Illumina MiSeq instrument. Per the authors' processing: Following removal of out-of-frame sequences, around 2.4 million distinct TCRbeta sequences were retained, with an average of about 70,000 per individual. Each individual was scored by the count of 150 to 200 previously reported CMV-associated TCRbeta sequences and the total productive distinct TCRbeta count. A beta-binomial model was reimplemented in Python, and scikit-learn random forests with default parameters were trained on US cohort data. Classifier performance on the Belgian cohort was summarized as median AUC with percentile confidence intervals over 10,000 bootstrap iterations. Entries here come from immuneACCESS through TCRdb and include only in-frame sequences with V and J called. Some clones fail to appear in such tables; in the studies checked, an unresolved V gene covers under half of the shortfall, and the cause of the remainder is unknown. V and J calls and clone size come straight from that table; D and trimming were deduced from the DNA. The sample records about 56,000 clones, about four fifths of which are singletons. Approximately 0.43% of the sample rests with the top ten.

General study outcomes and caveats: On the Belgian cohort, the classifier based on the original framework reached a median bootstrapped AUC of 0.95, with a 95% CI of 0.76-1.00. Among the 150 to 200 previously reported CMV-associated TCRbeta sequences, 60 to 85 showed up in the CD4+ memory repertoires, with each one found in between one and five individuals. CMV serostatus prediction reached a median bootstrapped AUC of around 0.95 with the original framework and just under 0.92 with a US-trained random forest. Results were interpreted as suggesting that the CMV-associated TCR signature is largely present in the CD4+ memory repertoire. Unlike the original study, which covered naive and memory CD4+ and CD8+ populations, the Belgian study sequenced only CD4+CD45RO+ memory cells.

The sequence links TRBV6-1 to TRBJ1-5; TRBD1 lines up with 8 middle nucleotides. The receptor comes from an adult in good health and CMV-seronegative. The sequencing sample was made of memory CD4+ T cells from blood. The nucleotide sequence reads as follows: TGTGCCAGCTTGGACAGGGTTTTTCAGCCCCAGCATTTT. The resulting protein is CASLDRVFQPQHF.